This section outlines one TCR beta chain sequence together with its context. What it binds is unknown. PCR was performed using 60 Vbeta and 13 Jbeta primers. Assay used: immunoSEQ multiplex PCR; TCRdb lists only in-frame clones, some missing. Here the sample spans tens of thousands of clones, roughly 78% being singletons. The data were obtained in a study of cytomegalovirus exposure and HLA in healthy donors. In germline, CDR1 is SGHTA, CDR2 FQGNSA. The CDR3 has 15 amino acids. V shed 5 bases, J shed 5 bases, and the junction held 11 bases outside the gene matches. Study-level results: Later, TCR association rates were found to vary by HLA locus, highest for DRB1 and lowest for HLA-C.

The chain recombines TRBV7-2 with TRBJ2-5, with 7 bases aligning to TRBD1. This TCR derives from a male donor in good health and CMV-seropositive. Sequenced sample: PBMCs. As DNA, the CDR3 is TGTGCCAGCAGCCCCCGGACAGGCCGTACGGAGACCCAGTACTTC. Encoded protein: CASSPRTGRTETQYF.